The 30 T cell receptor beta chains given below trace back to one sample, sequenced in a study of blood T cell repertoires in COVID-19. Generated by immunoSEQ multiplex PCR, the TCRdb table keeps only in-frame clones and is missing some. Of about 300,000 clones detected, 85% to 90% appear once; the ten largest clones hold 6.3%. The sequenced sample was peripheral blood. These receptors all come from a woman between 50 and 59 years old with COVID-19, enrolled during active disease.

This chain connects TRBV9 to TRBJ1-3, with a tentative D call TRBD1 (5 bases). This CDR3 is 18 amino acids long. CDR1 SGDLS and CDR2 YYNGEE come from the germline V gene. Trimming shortened V by 0 bases and J by 0 bases, and 16 bases separated the two germline ends. CDR3: CASSVGGGDSISGNTIYF. CDR3 DNA: TGTGCCAGCAGCGTAGGTGGGGGGGATTCTATCTCTGGAAACACCATATATTTT.

The sample holds a few counts of this clone. The rearrangement links TRBV27 to TRBJ2-5; 11 nucleotides match TRBD1. CDR1 is MNHEY, CDR2 SMNVEV, per germline (reference sequence). V trimming: 1 base; J trimming: 5 bases; junction bases outside the gene matches: 6. The CDR3 runs to 16 residues. The CDR3, as DNA: TGTGCCAGCAGTTTATTGGGACAGGGGGTCTGGGAGACCCAGTACTTC. Its translation: CASSLLGQGVWETQYF.

The table lists this clone with a few counts. The gene calls are TRBV3-1 (or the pseudogene TRBV3-2) and TRBJ2-1; 11 bases agree with TRBD2. Germline CDR1 and CDR2: LGHDT and YNNKEL (reference sequence). The CDR3 is made up of 20 amino acids. With V trimmed by 0 bases and J by 0 bases, 10 bases remained unmatched. This CDR3 is CASSQEWRTSGYTSYNEQFF. DNA for the CDR3: TGTGCCAGCAGCCAAGAATGGAGGACTAGCGGGTACACCTCCTACAATGAGCAGTTCTTC.

This clone was detected once. The gene calls are TRBV30 and TRBJ2-1; D gene uncertain. The CDR3 has 13 amino acids. Trimming took off 1 base at V and 5 bases at J, with 9 bases between the two ends. Germline V gives CDR1 GTSNPN, CDR2 SVGIG (reference sequence). The CDR3 sequence: CAWSADKHNEQFF. DNA of the CDR3: TGTGCCTGGAGTGCCGACAAGCACAATGAGCAGTTCTTC.

The chain is built from TRBV19 and TRBJ2-5; 10 nucleotides align to TRBD1. The CDR3 spans 14 residues. Per the germline V gene, CDR1 is LNHDA and CDR2 is SQIVND (reference sequence). V lost 5 bases, J lost 5 bases, and 5 bases stayed unmatched. CDR3 nucleotides: TGTGCCAGTAGTTCCGGGACAGGGGTGGAGACCCAGTACTTC. This gives the protein CASSSGTGVETQYF.

The chain is built from TRBV7-2 and TRBJ2-3; 7 nucleotides line up with TRBD1. The V segment lost 3 bases and the J segment 1 base; nucleotides outside the gene matches: 4. CDR1 and CDR2 from the germline V gene are SGHTA and FQGNSA. The CDR3 is 15 amino acids. CDR3 sequence reads: CASSFRQGGTDTQYF. The CDR3 bases are TGTGCCAGCAGCTTCAGACAGGGCGGCACAGATACGCAGTATTTT.

The sample holds one count of this clone. The J gene is TRBJ2-5, the V gene TRBV2, with D tentatively TRBD1 (6 bases). The V end was cut by 6 bases, the J end by 5 bases, with 19 bases between. This CDR3 region has 15 residues. Per germline, CDR1 SNHLY and CDR2 FYNNEI. CDR3 sequence reads: CASSDYQDSKETQYF. Written as DNA, the CDR3 is TGTGCCAGCAGCGACTACCAGGACAGTAAGGAGACCCAGTACTTC.

This clone is a singleton in its sample. The chain combines TRBV28 with TRBJ1-5, with a tentative D call TRBD1 (6 bases). With 8 bases removed from V and 5 bases from J, the gap between germline ends came to 22 bases. The CDR3 has 16 amino acids. Germline values: CDR1 MDHEN, CDR2 SYDVKM. The CDR3 spells CASPPQQGFAYQPQHF. The CDR3 region has the DNA TGTGCCAGCCCCCCACAACAGGGCTTTGCTTATCAGCCCCAGCATTTT.

The chain employs TRBV4-3 and TRBJ2-1; 14 bases are shared with TRBD2. CDR1 is LGHNA and CDR2 is YSLEER in the germline V gene. The CDR3 runs to 16 residues. V trimming: 3 bases; J trimming: 7 bases; junction bases outside the gene matches: 5. The CDR3 spells CASSQGLAGARNEQFF. Written as DNA, the CDR3 is TGCGCCAGCAGCCAGGGACTAGCGGGAGCGAGGAATGAGCAGTTCTTC.

V and J are TRBV20-1 and TRBJ1-1; possible D gene TRBD1, 5 bases. The germline V and J ends were trimmed by 3 bases and 3 bases, with 8 bases remaining between them. CDR1 and CDR2 (germline): DFQATT, SNEGSKA (reference sequence). The CDR3 spans 12 residues. The CDR3 DNA reads as TGCAGTGCTAGTTGGGGGGACACTGAAGCTTTCTTT. Its protein is CSASWGDTEAFF.

The chain carries TRBV5-8 and TRBJ2-3; 12 nucleotides align to TRBD2. This CDR3 comprises 19 residues. Germline V gene sequence: CDR1 SGHTS, CDR2 YDEGEE. The ends lost 0 bases at V and 1 base at J; junction bases unmatched: 9. The CDR3 sequence is CASSLGLAGGLGGTDTQYF. The CDR3 nucleotides are TGTGCCAGCAGCTTGGGCCTAGCGGGAGGGCTAGGTGGCACAGATACGCAGTATTTT.

The V and J genes are TRBV7-9 and TRBJ2-2; possibly TRBD1 for D (6 bases). V was clipped by 1 base and J by 4 bases, with 10 bases between them. There are 15 residues in the CDR3. The germline gives CDR1 SEHNR, CDR2 FQNEAQ (reference sequence). CDR3 nucleotide sequence: TGTGCCAGCAGCTTAGTACAGGGCGGCACCGGGGAGCTGTTTTTT. It is translated as CASSLVQGGTGELFF.

V usage is TRBV5-6 and J usage is TRBJ1-6; D is possibly TRBD1 (5 bases). Germline CDR1 is SGHDT and CDR2 is YYEEEE. The CDR3 covers 16 residues. V lost 0 bases to trimming and J lost 6 bases, with 13 bases between them. CDR3 bases: TGTGCCAGCAGCTTGGCCCCTTCGACAGCTAATTCACCCCTCCACTTT. As protein: CASSLAPSTANSPLHF.

In regard to this clone: One junction end disagrees with the germline gene, perhaps due to a read error. This chain connects TRBV27 to TRBJ1-5, with D hard to call. Per the germline V gene, CDR1 is MNHEY and CDR2 is SMNVEV (reference sequence). CDR3 length equals 17 residues. CDR3 loop: CASSLSSPGRHNQPQHF. CDR3 bases: TGTGCCAGCAGTCTATCCTCCCCCGGCAGGCACAATCAGCCCCAGCATTTT.

This clone showed up just once. The chain has TRBV28 and TRBJ2-3, with D maybe TRBD2 (6 bases). With 5 bases removed from V and 2 bases from J, the gap between germline ends came to 17 bases. The germline V gene has CDR1 MDHEN and CDR2 SYDVKM. The CDR3 spans 16 residues. The CDR3 DNA reads as TGTGCCAGCAGTCCCCCGGGACTGGAGTACACAGATACGCAGTATTTT. It is translated as CASSPPGLEYTDTQYF.

V is TRBV11-3 and J is TRBJ2-1; TRBD1 matches at 9 bases. Unmatched junction bases numbered 4, after V lost 3 bases and J lost 4 bases. CDR3 size: 15 residues. Germline CDR1 reads SGHNT; CDR2 reads YENEEA. The CDR3 is CASSLDRGAYNEQFF. DNA for the CDR3: TGTGCCAGCAGCTTGGACAGGGGCGCATACAATGAGCAGTTCTTC.

The chain recombines TRBV6-5 with TRBJ2-3, with 9 bases matching TRBD1. The V gene's germline CDR1 is MNHEY and CDR2 SVGAGI. The CDR3 has 14 residues. V shed 5 bases, J shed 5 bases, and the junction held 5 bases outside the gene matches. The CDR3 sequence: CASSLDRGGDTQYF. In DNA form, the CDR3 reads TGTGCCAGCAGTCTGGACAGGGGCGGAGATACGCAGTATTTT.

This chain's CDR3 is CASSLGAGREDQPQHF. The CDR3 DNA follows: TGTGCCAGCAGCTTAGGGGCAGGGCGGGAAGATCAGCCCCAGCATTTT. The V and J genes are TRBV7-9 and TRBJ1-5, with a tentative D call TRBD1 (5 bases). CDR3 size: 16 residues. With 1 base removed from V and 5 bases from J, the gap between germline ends came to 15 bases. Germline loops: CDR1 SEHNR, CDR2 FQNEAQ (reference sequence).

The chain combines TRBV7-9 with TRBJ1-4; 7 positions match TRBD1. CDR3 size: 15 residues. Trimming at V came to 2 bases and at J to 0 bases, leaving 0 bases not matched to a gene. Germline assignment: CDR1 SEHNR and CDR2 FQNEAQ (reference sequence). CDR3 sequence (DNA): TGTGCCAGCAGCTTAACAGGGGCAACTAATGAAAAACTGTTTTTT. Its translation is CASSLTGATNEKLFF.

This clone showed up just once. V gene TRBV9 combines with J gene TRBJ2-3; 8 bases are a match to TRBD2. V shed 1 base, J shed 6 bases, and the junction held 4 bases outside the gene matches. Germline lookup yields CDR1 SGDLS and CDR2 YYNGEE. There are 14 residues in the CDR3. CDR3 sequence: CASSVKLAVDTQYF. In DNA form, the CDR3 reads TGTGCCAGCAGCGTAAAACTAGCGGTTGATACGCAGTATTTT.

This rearrangement joins TRBV7-3 to TRBJ2-1; the match to TRBD2 covers 8 bases. V trimming: 5 bases; J trimming: 3 bases; junction bases outside the gene matches: 15. This CDR3 contains 18 residues. Germline V gene sequence: CDR1 SGHTA, CDR2 FQGTGA. The CDR3 here is CASSAAGTGGGVYNEQFF. CDR3 nucleotide sequence: TGTGCCAGCAGCGCCGCCGGGACGGGAGGGGGTGTCTACAATGAGCAGTTCTTC.

This chain connects TRBV6-5 to TRBJ2-1; TRBD1 aligns across 8 bases. V shed 5 bases, J shed 2 bases, and the junction held 5 bases outside the gene matches. From germline, CDR1 is MNHEY and CDR2 SVGAGI. This CDR3 region has 15 residues. The CDR3 spells CASSPDRGAYNEQFF. In DNA, the CDR3 is TGTGCCAGCAGTCCCGACAGGGGAGCCTACAATGAGCAGTTCTTC.

This clone was observed a few times. The chain employs TRBV7-7 and TRBJ2-5; 9 nucleotides agree with TRBD1. The V gene's germline CDR1 is SSHAT and CDR2 FNYEAQ (reference sequence). After removal of 5 bases from V and 0 bases from J, the junction contained 7 bases not matched to a gene. CDR3 length: 16 residues. CDR3 coding DNA: TGTGCCAGCAGCCTCGCCGGGACAGGGTACCAAGAGACCCAGTACTTC. It encodes CASSLAGTGYQETQYF.

The gene calls are TRBV3-1 (or the pseudogene TRBV3-2) and TRBJ2-7, with a possible D match to TRBD2 (6 bases). The CDR3 runs 16 residues. Between the trimmed V and J ends, which lost 1 base and 2 bases, there was a span of 15 bases. The germline V gene encodes CDR1 LGHDT and CDR2 YNNKEL (reference sequence). The CDR3 protein is CASSQAGAGNPYEQYF. CDR3 in DNA: TGTGCCAGCAGCCAAGCGGGAGCGGGCAATCCCTACGAGCAGTACTTC.

The rearrangement joins TRBV10-2 to TRBJ2-1; D perhaps matches TRBD2 (6 bases). The CDR3 totals 13 residues. Germline lookup yields CDR1 WSHSY and CDR2 SAAADI. The germline V and J ends were trimmed by 2 bases and 8 bases, with 10 bases remaining between them. This chain's CDR3 is CASSETSKYEQFF. CDR3 DNA sequence: TGCGCCAGCAGTGAGACTAGCAAATATGAGCAGTTCTTC.

This clone was detected a few times. The chain has TRBV9 and TRBJ2-2; possible D gene TRBD1, 6 bases. The CDR3 is 15 residues long. V shed 3 bases and J shed 7 bases, with 16 bases lying between them. Germline V lookup: CDR1 SGDLS, CDR2 YYNGEE. This chain's CDR3 is CASSAGTRGSGELFF. The CDR3 nucleotides read TGTGCCAGCAGCGCCGGGACAAGGGGCAGCGGGGAGCTGTTTTTT.

The CDR3 nucleotides are TGTGCCAGCAACCCAGGGGGGCAGGGTTGGTCACCCCTCCACTTT. Its translation: CASNPGGQGWSPLHF. The chain joins TRBV27 to TRBJ1-6; 7 positions match TRBD1. V lost 7 bases, J lost 10 bases, and 13 bases stayed unmatched. In germline, CDR1 is MNHEY, CDR2 SMNVEV (reference sequence). This CDR3 has 15 residues.

CDR3 nucleotide sequence: TGTGCCACCAGCAGTGGTGCGGGAGGGCCGAAAGAGACCCAGTACTTC. It yields the protein CATSSGAGGPKETQYF. The chain carries TRBV15 and TRBJ2-5, with TRBD2 matching 9 bases. V trimming: 3 bases; J trimming: 3 bases; junction bases outside the gene matches: 8. There are 16 residues in the CDR3. Germline V gives CDR1 LNHNV, CDR2 YYDKDF (reference sequence).

This chain uses TRBV29-1 with TRBJ2-3; D might be TRBD1 (5 bases). The CDR3 has 13 amino acids. Germline lookup yields CDR1 SQVTM and CDR2 ANQGSEA. Deletions cut 5 bases from V and 1 base from J, with 10 bases between. In DNA, the CDR3 is TGCAGCGTTCCAAGGGGTTGCACAGATACGCAGTATTTT. This sequence encodes CSVPRGCTDTQYF.

This chain joins TRBV11-2 and TRBJ1-1, with 7 nucleotides matching TRBD1. V trimming: 5 bases; J trimming: 4 bases; junction bases outside the gene matches: 1. The length of the CDR3 is 12 residues. Germline V gene sequence: CDR1 SGHAT, CDR2 FQNNGV. In DNA form, the CDR3 reads TGTGCCAGCAGCAGGGGGCTCACTGAAGCTTTCTTT. Its protein is CASSRGLTEAFF. Drawing the rest from reference TRBV11-2 and TRBJ1-1, the complete variable domain is EAGVAQSPRYKIIEKRQSVAFWCNPISGHATLYWYQQILGQGPKLLIQFQNNGVVDDSQLPKDRFSAERLKGVDSTLKIQPAKLEDSAVYLCASSRGLTEAFFGQGTRLTVV.